This entry describes one T cell receptor beta chain. The data belong to a study of blood T cell repertoires in COVID-19. Turning to the study itself: Sites in the United States, Italy and Spain provided acute and convalescent COVID-19 samples. T cells, B-cell-depleted T cells, or PBMCs provided the cDNA or gDNA that served as material.

Generated by immunoSEQ multiplex PCR, the TCRdb table keeps only in-frame clones and is missing some. The table includes tens of thousands of clones, just under 85% detected once. This CDR3 has 17 amino acids. V shed 0 bases, J shed 3 bases, and the junction held 7 bases outside the gene matches. Germline CDR1 MRHNA, CDR2 SNTAGT. The TCR comes from a human donor with acute or convalescent COVID-19. The donor label of this sample is uncertain. The chain carries TRBV6-4 and TRBJ2-7; 11 bases line up with TRBD2. Source material: peripheral blood. CDR3 DNA: TGTGCCAGCAGTGACTCCCTTCTAGCGGGGGGAGGCTACGAGCAGTACTTC. Translating gives CASSDSLLAGGGYEQYF.